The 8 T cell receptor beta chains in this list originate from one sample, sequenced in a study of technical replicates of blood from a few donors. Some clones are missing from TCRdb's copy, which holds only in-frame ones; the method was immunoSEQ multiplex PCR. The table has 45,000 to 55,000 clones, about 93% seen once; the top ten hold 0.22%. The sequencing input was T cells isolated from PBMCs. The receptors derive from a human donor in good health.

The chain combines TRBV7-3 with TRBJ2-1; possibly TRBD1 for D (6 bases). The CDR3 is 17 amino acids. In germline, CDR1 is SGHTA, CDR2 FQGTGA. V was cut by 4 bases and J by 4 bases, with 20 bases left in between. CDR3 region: CASSSVYLQGLYNEQFF. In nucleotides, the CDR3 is TGTGCCAGCAGCTCAGTTTATTTACAGGGTCTTTACAATGAGCAGTTCTTC.

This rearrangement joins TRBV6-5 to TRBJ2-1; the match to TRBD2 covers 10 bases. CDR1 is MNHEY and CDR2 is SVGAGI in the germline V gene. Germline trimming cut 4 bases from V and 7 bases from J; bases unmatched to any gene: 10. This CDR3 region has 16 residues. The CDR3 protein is CASSFGRASGRNEQFF. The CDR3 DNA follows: TGTGCCAGCAGTTTTGGAAGGGCTAGCGGGAGAAATGAGCAGTTCTTC.

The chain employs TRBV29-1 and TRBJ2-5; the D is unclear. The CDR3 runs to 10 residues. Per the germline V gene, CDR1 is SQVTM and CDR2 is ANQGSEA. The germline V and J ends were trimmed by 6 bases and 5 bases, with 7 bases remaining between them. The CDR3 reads CSVFYETQYF. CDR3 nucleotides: TGCAGCGTCTTCTACGAGACCCAGTACTTC.

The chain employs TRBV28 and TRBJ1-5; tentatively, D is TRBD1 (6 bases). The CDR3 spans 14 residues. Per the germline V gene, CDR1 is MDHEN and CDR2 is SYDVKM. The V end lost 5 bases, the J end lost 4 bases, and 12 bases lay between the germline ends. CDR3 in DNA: TGTGCCAGCAGTCCGGGACAAGGGAATCAGCCCCAGCATTTT. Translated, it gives CASSPGQGNQPQHF. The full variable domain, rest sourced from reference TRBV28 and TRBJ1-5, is DVKVTQSSRYLVKRTGEKVFLECVQDMDHENMFWYRQDPGLGLRLIYFSYDVKMKEKGDIPEGYSVSREKKERFSLILESASTNQTSMYLCASSPGQGNQPQHFGDGTRLSIL.

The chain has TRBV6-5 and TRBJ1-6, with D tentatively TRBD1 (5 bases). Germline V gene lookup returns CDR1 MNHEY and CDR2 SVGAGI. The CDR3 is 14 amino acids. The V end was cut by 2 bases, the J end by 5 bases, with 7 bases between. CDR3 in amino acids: CASSYGGDNSPLHF. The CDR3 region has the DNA TGTGCCAGCAGTTACGGGGGGGATAATTCACCCCTCCACTTT.

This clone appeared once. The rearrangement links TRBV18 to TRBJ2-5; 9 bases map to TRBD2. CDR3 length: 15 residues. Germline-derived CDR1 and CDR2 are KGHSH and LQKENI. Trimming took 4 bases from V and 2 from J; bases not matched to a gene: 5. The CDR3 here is CASSQAGGKQETQYF. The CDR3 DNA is TGTGCCAGCTCACAAGCGGGGGGTAAACAAGAGACCCAGTACTTC.

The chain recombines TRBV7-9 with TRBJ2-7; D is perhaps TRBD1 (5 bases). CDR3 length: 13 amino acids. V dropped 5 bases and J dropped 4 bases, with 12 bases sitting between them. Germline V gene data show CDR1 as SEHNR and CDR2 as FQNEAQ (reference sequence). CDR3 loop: CASSPRTQYEQYF. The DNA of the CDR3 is TGTGCCAGCAGCCCCCGGACACAATACGAGCAGTACTTC.

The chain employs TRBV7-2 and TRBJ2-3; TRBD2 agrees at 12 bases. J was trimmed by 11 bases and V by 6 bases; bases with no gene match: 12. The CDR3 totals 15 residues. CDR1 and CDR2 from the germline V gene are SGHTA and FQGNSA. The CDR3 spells CASRGGTSGLQGQYF. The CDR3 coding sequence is TGTGCCAGCAGGGGCGGGACTAGCGGGCTCCAGGGGCAGTATTTT.